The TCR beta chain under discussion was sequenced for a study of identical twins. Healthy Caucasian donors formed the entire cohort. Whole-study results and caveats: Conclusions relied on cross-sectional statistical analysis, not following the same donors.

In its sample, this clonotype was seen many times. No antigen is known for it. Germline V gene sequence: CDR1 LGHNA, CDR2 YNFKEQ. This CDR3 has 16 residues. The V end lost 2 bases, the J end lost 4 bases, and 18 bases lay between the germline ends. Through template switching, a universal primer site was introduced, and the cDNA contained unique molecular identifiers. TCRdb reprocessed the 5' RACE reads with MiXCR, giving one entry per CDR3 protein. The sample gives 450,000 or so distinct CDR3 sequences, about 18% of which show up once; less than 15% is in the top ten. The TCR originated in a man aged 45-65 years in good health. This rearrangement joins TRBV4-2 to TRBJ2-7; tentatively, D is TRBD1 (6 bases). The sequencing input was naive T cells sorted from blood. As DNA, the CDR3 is TGTGCCAGCAGCCAATTTGTCGGGACACTTCTGTACGAGCAGTACTTC. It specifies CASSQFVGTLLYEQYF.